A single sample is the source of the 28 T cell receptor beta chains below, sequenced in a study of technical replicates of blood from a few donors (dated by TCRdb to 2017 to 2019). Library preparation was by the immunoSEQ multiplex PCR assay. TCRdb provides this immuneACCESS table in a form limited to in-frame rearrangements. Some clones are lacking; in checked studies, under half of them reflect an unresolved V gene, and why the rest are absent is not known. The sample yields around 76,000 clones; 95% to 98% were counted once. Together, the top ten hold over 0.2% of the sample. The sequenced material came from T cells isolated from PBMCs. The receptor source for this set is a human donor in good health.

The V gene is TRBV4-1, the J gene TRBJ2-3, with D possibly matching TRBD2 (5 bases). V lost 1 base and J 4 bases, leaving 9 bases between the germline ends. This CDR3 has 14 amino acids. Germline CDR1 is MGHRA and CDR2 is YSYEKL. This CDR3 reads CASSQGSSADTQYF. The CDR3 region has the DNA TGCGCCAGCAGCCAAGGAAGTAGCGCAGATACGCAGTATTTT.

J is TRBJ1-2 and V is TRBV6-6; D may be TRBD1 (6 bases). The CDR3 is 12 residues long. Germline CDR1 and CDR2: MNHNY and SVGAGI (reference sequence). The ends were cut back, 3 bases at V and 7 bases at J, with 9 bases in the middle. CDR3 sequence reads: CASSYTGFGYTF. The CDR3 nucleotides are TGTGCCAGCAGTTATACAGGGTTTGGCTACACCTTC.

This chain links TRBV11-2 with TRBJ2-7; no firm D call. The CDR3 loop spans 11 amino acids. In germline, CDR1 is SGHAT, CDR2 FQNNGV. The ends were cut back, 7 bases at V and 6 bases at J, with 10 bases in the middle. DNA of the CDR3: TGTGCCAGCACCTACCTTAGCGAGCAGTACTTC. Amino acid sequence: CASTYLSEQYF.

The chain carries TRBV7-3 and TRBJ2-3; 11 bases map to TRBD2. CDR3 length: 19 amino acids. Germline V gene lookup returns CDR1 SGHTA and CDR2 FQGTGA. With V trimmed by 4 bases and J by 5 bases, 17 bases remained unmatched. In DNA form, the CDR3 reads TGTGCCAGCAGCTCACACCCCATAGCGGGAGGGCCTAAGGGAGATACGCAGTATTTT. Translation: CASSSHPIAGGPKGDTQYF.

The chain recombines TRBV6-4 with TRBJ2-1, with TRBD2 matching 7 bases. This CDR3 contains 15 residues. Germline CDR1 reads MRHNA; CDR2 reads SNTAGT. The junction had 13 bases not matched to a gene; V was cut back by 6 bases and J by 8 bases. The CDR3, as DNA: TGTGCCAGCAGCGAGAGGACTAGGGAGGTCGATGAGCAGTTCTTC. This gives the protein CASSERTREVDEQFF.

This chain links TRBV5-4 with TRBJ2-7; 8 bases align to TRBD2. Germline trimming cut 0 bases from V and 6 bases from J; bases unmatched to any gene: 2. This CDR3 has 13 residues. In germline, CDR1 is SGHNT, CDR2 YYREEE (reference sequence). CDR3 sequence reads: CASSLAGGPEQYF. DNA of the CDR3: TGTGCCAGCAGCTTGGCGGGAGGGCCCGAGCAGTACTTC.

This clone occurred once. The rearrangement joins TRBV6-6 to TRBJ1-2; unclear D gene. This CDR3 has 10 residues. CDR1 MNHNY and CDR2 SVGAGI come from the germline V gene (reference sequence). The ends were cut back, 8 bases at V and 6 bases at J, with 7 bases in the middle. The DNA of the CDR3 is TGTGCCAGCTTACAGAATGGCTACACCTTC. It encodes CASLQNGYTF.

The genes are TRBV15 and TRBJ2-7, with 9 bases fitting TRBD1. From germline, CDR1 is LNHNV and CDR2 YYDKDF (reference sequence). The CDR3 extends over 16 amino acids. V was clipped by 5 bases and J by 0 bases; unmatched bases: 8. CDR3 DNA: TGTGCCACCAGCTTGGACCGGGACAGGGTCTCCTACGAGCAGTACTTC. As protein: CATSLDRDRVSYEQYF.

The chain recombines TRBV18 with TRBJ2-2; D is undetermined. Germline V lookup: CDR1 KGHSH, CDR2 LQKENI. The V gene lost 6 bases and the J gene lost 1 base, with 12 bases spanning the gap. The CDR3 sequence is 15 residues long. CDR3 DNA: TGTGCCAGCTCCCCCGGTCGAGAGAACACCGGGGAGCTGTTTTTT. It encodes CASSPGRENTGELFF.

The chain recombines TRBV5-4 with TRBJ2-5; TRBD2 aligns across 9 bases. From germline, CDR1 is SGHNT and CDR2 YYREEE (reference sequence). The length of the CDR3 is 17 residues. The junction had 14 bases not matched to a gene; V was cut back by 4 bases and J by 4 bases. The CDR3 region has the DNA TGTGCCAGCAGCCCCGACCGCTTAGCGGGAGTGTCAGAGACCCAGTACTTC. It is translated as CASSPDRLAGVSETQYF.

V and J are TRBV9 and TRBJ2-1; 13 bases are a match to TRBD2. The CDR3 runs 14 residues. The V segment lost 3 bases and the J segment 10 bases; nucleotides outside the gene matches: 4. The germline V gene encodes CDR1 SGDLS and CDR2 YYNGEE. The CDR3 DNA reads TGTGCCAGCAGCGGAGGACTAGCGGGAGAAGAGCAGTTCTTC. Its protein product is CASSGGLAGEEQFF.

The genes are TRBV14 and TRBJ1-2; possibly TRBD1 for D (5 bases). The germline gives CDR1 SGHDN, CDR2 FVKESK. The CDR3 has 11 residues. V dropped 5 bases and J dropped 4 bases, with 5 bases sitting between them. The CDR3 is CASSTGYGYTF. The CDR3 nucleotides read TGTGCCAGCAGCACAGGCTATGGCTACACCTTC. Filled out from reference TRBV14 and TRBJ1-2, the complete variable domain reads EAGVTQFPSHSVIEKGQTVTLRCDPISGHDNLYWYRRVMGKEIKFLLHFVKESKQDESGMPNNRFLAERTGGTYSTLKVQPAELEDSGVYFCASSTGYGYTFGSGTRLTVV.

The CDR3 coding sequence is TGTGCCAGCAGTTTCCTGAGCGGTCGCACAGATACGCAGTATTTT. This translates into CASSFLSGRTDTQYF. V usage is TRBV28 and J usage is TRBJ2-3; weak D call: TRBD2 (5 bases). V lost 3 bases to trimming and J lost 1 base, with 11 bases between them. CDR1 and CDR2 (germline): MDHEN, SYDVKM. CDR3 length equals 15 residues.

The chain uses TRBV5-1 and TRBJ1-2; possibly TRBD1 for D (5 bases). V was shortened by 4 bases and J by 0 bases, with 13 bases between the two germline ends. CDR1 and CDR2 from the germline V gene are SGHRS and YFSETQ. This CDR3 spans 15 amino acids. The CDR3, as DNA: TGCGCCAGCAGCCCTGGACAATCCACTAACTATGGCTACACCTTC. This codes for CASSPGQSTNYGYTF.

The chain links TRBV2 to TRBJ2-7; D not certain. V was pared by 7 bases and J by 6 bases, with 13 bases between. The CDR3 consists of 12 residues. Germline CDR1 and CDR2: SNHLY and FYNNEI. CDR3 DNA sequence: TGTGCCAGCAAATTAAGCCTCGGCGAGCAGTACTTC. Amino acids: CASKLSLGEQYF.

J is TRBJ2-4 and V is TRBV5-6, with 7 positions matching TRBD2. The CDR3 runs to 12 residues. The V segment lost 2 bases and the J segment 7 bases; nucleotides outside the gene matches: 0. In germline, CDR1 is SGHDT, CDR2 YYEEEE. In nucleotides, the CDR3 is TGTGCCAGCAGCTTCGGGGGGAACATTCAGTACTTC. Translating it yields CASSFGGNIQYF.

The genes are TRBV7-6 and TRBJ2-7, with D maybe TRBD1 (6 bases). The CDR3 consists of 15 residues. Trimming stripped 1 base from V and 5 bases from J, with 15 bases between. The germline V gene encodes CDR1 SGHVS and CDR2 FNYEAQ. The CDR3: CASSLGGPNFNEQYF. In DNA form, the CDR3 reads TGTGCCAGCAGCTTAGGGGGGCCGAACTTCAACGAGCAGTACTTC. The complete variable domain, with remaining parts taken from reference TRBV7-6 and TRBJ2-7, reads GAGVSQSPRYKVTKRGQDVALRCDPISGHVSLYWYRQALGQGPEFLTYFNYEAQQDKSGLPNDRFSAERPEGSISTLTIQRTEQRDSAMYRCASSLGGPNFNEQYFGPGTRLTVT.

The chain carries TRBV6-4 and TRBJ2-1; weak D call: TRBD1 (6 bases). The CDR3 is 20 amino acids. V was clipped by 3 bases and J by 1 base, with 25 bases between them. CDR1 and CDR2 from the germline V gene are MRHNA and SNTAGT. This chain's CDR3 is CASSDNRVVNWGQSYNEQFF. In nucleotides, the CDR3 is TGTGCCAGCAGTGATAACAGGGTGGTAAATTGGGGCCAGTCCTACAATGAGCAGTTCTTC.

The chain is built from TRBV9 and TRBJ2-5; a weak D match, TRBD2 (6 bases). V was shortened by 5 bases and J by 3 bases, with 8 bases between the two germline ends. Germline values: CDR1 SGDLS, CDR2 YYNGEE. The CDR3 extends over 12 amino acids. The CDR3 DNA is TGTGCCAGCAGAGGGGAGGAAGAGACCCAGTACTTC. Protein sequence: CASRGEEETQYF.

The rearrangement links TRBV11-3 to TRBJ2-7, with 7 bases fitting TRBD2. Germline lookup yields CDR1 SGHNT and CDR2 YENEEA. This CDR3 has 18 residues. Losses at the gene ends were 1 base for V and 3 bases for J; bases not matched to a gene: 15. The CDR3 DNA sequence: TGTGCCAGCAGCTTAGTCCTAGGTACGGGCGGGAGCCTCTACGAGCAGTACTTC. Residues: CASSLVLGTGGSLYEQYF.

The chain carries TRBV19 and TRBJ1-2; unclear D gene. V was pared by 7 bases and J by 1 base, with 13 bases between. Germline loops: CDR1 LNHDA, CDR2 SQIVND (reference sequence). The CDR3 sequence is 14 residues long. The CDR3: CASIRLGDNYGYTF. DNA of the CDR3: TGTGCCAGTATTAGACTCGGTGATAACTATGGCTACACCTTC.

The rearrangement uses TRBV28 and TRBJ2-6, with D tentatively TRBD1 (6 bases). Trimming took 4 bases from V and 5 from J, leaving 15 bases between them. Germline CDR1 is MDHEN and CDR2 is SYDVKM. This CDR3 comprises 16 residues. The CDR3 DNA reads TGTGCCAGCAGTTCCCCAGGGGTAAAGTGGGCCAACGTCCTGACTTTC. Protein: CASSSPGVKWANVLTF.

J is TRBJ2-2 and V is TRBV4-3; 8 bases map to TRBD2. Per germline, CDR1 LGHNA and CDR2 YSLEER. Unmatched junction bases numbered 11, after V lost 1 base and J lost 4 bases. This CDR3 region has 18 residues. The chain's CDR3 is CASSQGVNSGGPTGELFF. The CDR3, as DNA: TGCGCCAGCAGCCAAGGAGTTAATTCGGGAGGGCCCACCGGGGAGCTGTTTTTT.

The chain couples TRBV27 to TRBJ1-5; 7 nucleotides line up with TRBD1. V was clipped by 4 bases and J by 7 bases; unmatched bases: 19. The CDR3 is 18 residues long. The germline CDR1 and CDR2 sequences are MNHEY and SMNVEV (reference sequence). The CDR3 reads CASSSLSLRGLSRQPQHF. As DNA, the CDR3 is TGTGCCAGCAGTTCCCTCTCCCTAAGGGGGCTATCTAGACAGCCCCAGCATTTT.

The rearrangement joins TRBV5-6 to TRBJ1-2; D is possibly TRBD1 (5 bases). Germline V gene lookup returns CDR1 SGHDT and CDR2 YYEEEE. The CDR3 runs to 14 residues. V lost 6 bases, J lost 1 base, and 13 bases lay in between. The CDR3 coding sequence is TGTGCCAGCAACCTGGGACTCCTTAACTATGGCTACACCTTC. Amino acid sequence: CASNLGLLNYGYTF.

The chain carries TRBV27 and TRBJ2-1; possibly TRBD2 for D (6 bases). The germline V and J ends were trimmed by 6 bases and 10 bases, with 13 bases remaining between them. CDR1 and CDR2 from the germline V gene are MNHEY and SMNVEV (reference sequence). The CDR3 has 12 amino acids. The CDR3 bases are TGTGCCAGCAGCCGGTGGGCGGGAGAGCAGTTCTTC. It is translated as CASSRWAGEQFF.

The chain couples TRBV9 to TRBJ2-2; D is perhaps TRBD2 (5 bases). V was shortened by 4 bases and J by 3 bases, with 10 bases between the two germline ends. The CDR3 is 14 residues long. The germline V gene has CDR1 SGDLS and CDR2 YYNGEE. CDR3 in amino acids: CASSPGIHTGELFF. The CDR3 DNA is TGTGCCAGCAGCCCCGGGATCCACACCGGGGAGCTGTTTTTT.

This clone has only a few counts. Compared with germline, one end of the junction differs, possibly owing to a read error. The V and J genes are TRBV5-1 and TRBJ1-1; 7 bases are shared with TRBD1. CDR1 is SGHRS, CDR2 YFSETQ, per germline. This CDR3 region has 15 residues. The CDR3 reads CASTLGQTGNPEAFF. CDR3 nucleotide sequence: TGCGCCAGCACCCTAGGGCAGACAGGGAACCCTGAAGCTTTCTTT.